This T cell receptor beta chain was profiled in a study of Ad26.COV2.S vaccination and SARS-CoV-2 variants. Overall study context: Donor allocation was to the COV1001 Ad26.COV2.S trial arm. The authors gave Ad26.COV2.S intramuscularly, either once or twice 56 days apart.

Assay used: immunoSEQ multiplex PCR; TCRdb lists only in-frame clones, some missing. The profile shows over 200,000 clones, 88% of them singletons. The length of the CDR3 is 16 residues. CDR1 and CDR2 from the germline V gene are MNHNY and SVGAGI (reference sequence). V lost 2 bases to trimming and J lost 8 bases; unmatched junction nucleotides: 10. Treatment: over 15 received Ad26.COV2.S at low or high dose, single or two shots; about 5 received placebo; per-sample allocation not given. The investigators took samples on day 63 after the first vaccine or placebo injection. The sample came from a Boston adult aged 18-55 years.

This specimen consisted of peripheral blood, obtained in a trial of Ad26.COV2.S vaccine versus placebo. The chain has TRBV6-6 and TRBJ2-1, with 9 bases lining up with TRBD1. This clonotype was obtained from a person aged 18-65 years who received the Ad26.COV2.S COVID-19 vaccine or a placebo. In nucleotides, the CDR3 is TGTGCCAGCAGTTACGACCCGGGACAGGGCAGGGATGAGCAGTTCTTC. Residues: CASSYDPGQGRDEQFF.